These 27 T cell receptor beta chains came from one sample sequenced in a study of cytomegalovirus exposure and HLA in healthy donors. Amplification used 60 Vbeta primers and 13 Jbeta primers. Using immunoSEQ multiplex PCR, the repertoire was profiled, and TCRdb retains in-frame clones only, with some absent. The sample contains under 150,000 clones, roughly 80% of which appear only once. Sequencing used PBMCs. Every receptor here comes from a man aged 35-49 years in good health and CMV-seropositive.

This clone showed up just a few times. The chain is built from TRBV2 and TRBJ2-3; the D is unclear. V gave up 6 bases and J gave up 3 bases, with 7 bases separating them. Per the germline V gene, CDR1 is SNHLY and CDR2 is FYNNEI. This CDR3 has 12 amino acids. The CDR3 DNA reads TGTGCCAGCAGGCAGCGTACAGATACGCAGTATTTT. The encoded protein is CASRQRTDTQYF.

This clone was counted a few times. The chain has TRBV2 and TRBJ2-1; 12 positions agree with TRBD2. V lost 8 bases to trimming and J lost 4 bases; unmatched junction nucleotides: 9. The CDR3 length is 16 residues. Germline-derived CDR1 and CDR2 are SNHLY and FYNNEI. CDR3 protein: CASRLAGGPGYNEQFF. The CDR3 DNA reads TGTGCCAGCCGGCTAGCGGGGGGGCCGGGGTACAATGAGCAGTTCTTC.

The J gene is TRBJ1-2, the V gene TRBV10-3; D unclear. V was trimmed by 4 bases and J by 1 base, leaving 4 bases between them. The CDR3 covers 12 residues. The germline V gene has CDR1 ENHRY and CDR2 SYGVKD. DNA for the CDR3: TGTGCCATCAGTGGCGGTAACTATGGCTACACCTTC. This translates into CAISGGNYGYTF.

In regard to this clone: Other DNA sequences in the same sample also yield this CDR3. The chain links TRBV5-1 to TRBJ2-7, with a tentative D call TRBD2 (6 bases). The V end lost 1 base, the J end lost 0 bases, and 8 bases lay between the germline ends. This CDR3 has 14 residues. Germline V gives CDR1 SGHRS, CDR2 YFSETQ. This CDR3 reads CASSLFSGSYEQYF. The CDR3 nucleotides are TGCGCCAGCAGCTTGTTTAGCGGCTCCTACGAGCAGTACTTC.

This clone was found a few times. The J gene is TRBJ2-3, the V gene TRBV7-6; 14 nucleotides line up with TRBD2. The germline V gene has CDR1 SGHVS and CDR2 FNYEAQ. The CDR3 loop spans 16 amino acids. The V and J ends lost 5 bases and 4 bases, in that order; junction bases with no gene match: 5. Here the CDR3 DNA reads TGTGCCAGCAGCCCAGGACTAGCGGGAGGTGCAGATACGCAGTATTTT. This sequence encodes CASSPGLAGGADTQYF.

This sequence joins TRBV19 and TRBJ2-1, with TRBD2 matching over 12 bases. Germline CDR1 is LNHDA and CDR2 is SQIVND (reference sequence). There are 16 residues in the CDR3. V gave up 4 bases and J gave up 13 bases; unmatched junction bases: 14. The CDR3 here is CASSTKTGTSGPGQFF. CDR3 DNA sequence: TGTGCCAGTAGTACCAAGACCGGGACTAGCGGGCCCGGACAGTTCTTC.

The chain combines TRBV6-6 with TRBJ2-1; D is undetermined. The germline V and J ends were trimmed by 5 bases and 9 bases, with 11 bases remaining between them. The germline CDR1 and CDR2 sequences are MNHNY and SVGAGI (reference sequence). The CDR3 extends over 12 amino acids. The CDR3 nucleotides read TGTGCCAGCAGTCAGACTCCCCCTGAGCAGTTCTTC. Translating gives CASSQTPPEQFF.

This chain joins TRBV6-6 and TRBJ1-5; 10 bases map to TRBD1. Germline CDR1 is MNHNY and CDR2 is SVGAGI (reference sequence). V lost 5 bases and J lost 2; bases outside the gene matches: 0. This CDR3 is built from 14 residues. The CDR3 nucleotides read TGTGCCAGCAGTGGACAGGGGGGCAATCAGCCCCAGCATTTT. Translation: CASSGQGGNQPQHF.

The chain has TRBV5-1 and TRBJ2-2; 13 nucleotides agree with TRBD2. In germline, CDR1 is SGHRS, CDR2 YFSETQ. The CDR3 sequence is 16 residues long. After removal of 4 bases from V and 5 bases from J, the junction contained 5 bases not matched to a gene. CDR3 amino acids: CASSRLAGGRTGELFF. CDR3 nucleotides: TGCGCCAGCAGCCGACTAGCGGGAGGCAGAACCGGGGAGCTGTTTTTT.

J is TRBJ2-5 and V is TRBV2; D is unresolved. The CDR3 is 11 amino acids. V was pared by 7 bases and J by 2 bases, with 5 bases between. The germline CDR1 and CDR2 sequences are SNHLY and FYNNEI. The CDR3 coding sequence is TGTGCCAGCACCAAACAAGAGACCCAGTACTTC. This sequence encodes CASTKQETQYF.

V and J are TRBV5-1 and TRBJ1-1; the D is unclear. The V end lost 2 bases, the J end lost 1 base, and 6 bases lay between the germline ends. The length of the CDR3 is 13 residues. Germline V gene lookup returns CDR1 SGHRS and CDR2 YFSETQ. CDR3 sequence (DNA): TGCGCCAGCAGCTTTTCCGGGAACACTGAAGCTTTCTTT. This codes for CASSFSGNTEAFF.

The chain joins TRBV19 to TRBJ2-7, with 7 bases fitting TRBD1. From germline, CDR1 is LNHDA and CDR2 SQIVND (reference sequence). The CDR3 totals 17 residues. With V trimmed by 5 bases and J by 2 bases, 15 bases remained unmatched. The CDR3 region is CASSSGETGVGPYEQYF. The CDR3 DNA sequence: TGTGCCAGTAGTTCTGGTGAAACAGGGGTAGGGCCCTACGAGCAGTACTTC.

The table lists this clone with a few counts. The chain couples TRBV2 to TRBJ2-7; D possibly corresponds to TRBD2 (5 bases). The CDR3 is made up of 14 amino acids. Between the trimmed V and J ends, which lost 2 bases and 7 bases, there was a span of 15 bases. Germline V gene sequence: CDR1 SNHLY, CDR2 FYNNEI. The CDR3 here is CASSELRESWEQYF. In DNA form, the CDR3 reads TGTGCCAGCAGTGAATTGAGGGAGAGTTGGGAGCAGTACTTC.

The CDR3 spells CASSSRGREAFF. CDR3 bases: TGTGCCAGTAGTAGCAGGGGTCGTGAAGCTTTCTTC. The rearrangement uses TRBV19 and TRBJ2-1, with D possibly being TRBD1 (6 bases). Germline V gene lookup returns CDR1 LNHDA and CDR2 SQIVND (reference sequence). V was shortened by 4 bases and J by 16 bases, with 17 bases between the two germline ends. The CDR3 is made up of 12 amino acids. The complete variable domain, with remaining parts taken from reference TRBV19 and TRBJ2-1, reads DGGITQSPKYLFRKEGQNVTLSCEQNLNHDAMYWYRQDPGQGLRLIYYSQIVNDFQKGDIAEGYSVSREKKESFPLTVTSAQKNPTAFYLCASSSRGREAFFGPGTRLTVL.

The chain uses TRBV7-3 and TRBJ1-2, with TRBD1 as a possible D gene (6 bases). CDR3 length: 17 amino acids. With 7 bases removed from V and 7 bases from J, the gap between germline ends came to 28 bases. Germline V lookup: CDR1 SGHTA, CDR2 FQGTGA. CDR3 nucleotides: TGTGCCAGCACCACGGAGGGGGGGACTCAAGGGAGAGGTGGCTACACCTTC. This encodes CASTTEGGTQGRGGYTF.

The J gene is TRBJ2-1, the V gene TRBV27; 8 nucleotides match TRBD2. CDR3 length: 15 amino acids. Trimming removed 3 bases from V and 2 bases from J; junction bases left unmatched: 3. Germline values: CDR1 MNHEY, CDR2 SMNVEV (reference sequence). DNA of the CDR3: TGTGCCAGCAGTTTTCTCGGGAGGGCCTACAATGAGCAGTTCTTC. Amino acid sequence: CASSFLGRAYNEQFF.

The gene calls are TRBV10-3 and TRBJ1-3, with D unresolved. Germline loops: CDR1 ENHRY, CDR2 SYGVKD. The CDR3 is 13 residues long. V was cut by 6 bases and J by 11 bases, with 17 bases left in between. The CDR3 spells CAIRRSGEEPIYF. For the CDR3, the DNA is TGTGCCATCAGGCGGAGCGGGGAGGAACCCATATATTTT.

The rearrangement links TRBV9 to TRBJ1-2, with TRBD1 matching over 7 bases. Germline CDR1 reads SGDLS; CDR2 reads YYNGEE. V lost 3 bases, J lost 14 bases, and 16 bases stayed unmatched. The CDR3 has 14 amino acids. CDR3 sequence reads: CASSASGQAGQFTF. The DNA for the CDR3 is TGTGCCAGCAGCGCTAGTGGACAGGCTGGCCAGTTTACCTTC. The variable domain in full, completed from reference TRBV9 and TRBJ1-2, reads DSGVTQTPKHLITATGQRVTLRCSPRSGDLSVYWYQQSLDQGLQFLIQYYNGEERAKGNILERFSAQQFPDLHSELNLSSLELGDSALYFCASSASGQAGQFTFGSGTRLTVV.

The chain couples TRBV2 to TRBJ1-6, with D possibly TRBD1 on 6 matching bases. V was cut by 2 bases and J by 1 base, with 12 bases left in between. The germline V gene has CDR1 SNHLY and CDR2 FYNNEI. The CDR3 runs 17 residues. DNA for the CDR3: TGTGCCAGCAGTGAATTACAGGGTTTATCCTATAATTCACCCCTCCACTTT. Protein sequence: CASSELQGLSYNSPLHF.

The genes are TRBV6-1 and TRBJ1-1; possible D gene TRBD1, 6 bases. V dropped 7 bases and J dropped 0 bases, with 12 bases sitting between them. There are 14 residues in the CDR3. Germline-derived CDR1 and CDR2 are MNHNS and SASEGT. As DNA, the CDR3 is TGTGCCAGCAATATACAGGGCATGAACACTGAAGCTTTCTTT. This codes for CASNIQGMNTEAFF.

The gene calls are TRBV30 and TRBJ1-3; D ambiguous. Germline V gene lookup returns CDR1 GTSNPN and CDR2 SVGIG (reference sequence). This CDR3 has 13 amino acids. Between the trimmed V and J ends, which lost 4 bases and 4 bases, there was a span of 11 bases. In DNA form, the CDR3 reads TGTGCCTGGACACAGTTGCTCGGAAACACCATATATTTT. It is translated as CAWTQLLGNTIYF.

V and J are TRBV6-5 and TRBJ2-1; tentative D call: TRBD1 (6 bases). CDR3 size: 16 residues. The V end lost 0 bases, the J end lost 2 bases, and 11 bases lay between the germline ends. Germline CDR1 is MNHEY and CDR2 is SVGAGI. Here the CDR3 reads CASSYSPGAAYNEQFF. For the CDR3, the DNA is TGTGCCAGCAGTTACTCCCCAGGGGCCGCCTACAATGAGCAGTTCTTC.

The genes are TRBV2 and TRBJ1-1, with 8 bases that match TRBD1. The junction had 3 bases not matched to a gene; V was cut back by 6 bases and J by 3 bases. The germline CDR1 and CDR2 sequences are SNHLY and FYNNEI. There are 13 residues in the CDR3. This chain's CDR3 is CASRQGADTEAFF. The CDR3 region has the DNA TGTGCCAGCAGGCAGGGGGCGGACACTGAAGCTTTCTTT.

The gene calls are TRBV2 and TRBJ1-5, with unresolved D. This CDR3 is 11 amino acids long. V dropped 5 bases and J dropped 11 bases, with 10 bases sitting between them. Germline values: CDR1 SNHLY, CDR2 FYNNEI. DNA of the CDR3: TGTGCCAGCAGTCTGGAGGGATCCCAGCATTTT. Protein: CASSLEGSQHF.

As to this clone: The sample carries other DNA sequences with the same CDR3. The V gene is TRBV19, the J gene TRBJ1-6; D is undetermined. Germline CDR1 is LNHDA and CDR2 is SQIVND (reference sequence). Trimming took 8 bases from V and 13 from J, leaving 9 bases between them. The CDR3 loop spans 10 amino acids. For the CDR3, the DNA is TGTGCCAGTGGTACTCAGCCCCTCCACTTT. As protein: CASGTQPLHF.

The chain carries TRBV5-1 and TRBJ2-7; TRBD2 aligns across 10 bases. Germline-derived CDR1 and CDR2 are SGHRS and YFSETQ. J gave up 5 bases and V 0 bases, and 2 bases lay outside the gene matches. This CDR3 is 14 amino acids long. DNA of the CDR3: TGCGCCAGCAGCTTGGAAGGGACTAGCGACGAGCAGTACTTC. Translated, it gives CASSLEGTSDEQYF.

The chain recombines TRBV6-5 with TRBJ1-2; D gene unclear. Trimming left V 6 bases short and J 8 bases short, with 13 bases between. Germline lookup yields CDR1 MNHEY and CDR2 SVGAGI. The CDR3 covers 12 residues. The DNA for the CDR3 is TGTGCCAGCAGATCCTTTGGGGAGGGCTACACCTTC. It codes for CASRSFGEGYTF.